The clone carrying this TCR beta chain was detected only a few times. Its matching antigen is unknown. The germline gives CDR1 SGHRS, CDR2 YFSETQ. Trimming left V 2 bases short and J 8 bases short, with 10 bases between. This CDR3 has 13 residues. Before any sequencing was done, the ViraFEST assay used viral peptide pools to expand antigen-specific CD4+ T cells. Following culture for roughly 10 days, CD4+ T cells were isolated. According to the study, vaccine recipients showed no prior SARS-CoV-2 infection and negative nucleocapsid antibodies. The entry originates in a study of vaccination effects on CD4 cells after COVID-19. Study-wide background: The vaccine given was either BNT162b2 or mRNA-1273, in two doses.

The method was immunoSEQ multiplex PCR; TCRdb's version includes in-frame clones alone and lacks a portion of them. The repertoire has about 54,000 clones, around 68% of them found once; the top ten carry 18%. Sequencing used CD4+ T cells from PBMCs cultured with SARS-CoV-2 spike peptides, obtained before COVID-19 vaccination. The TCR was taken from a human donor who received a COVID-19 vaccine. The chain carries TRBV5-1 and TRBJ2-2; TRBD1 is a possible D gene (6 bases). CDR3 region: CASSLSTGGELFF. In nucleotides, the CDR3 is TGCGCCAGCAGCTTATCGACAGGAGGGGAGCTGTTTTTT.